Below are 30 T cell receptor beta chains sequenced from a single sample in a study of molecular identifiers for immune sequencing clone quantification. TCRdb passed the PCR reads through MiXCR, listing each CDR3 protein once. The profile covers approximately 670,000 distinct CDR3 sequences, with roughly 21% appearing a single time and roughly 0.85% taken by the ten largest. Sequenced input: naive CD8+ T cells from blood, with Jurkat cell RNA spiked in. Stated subset: FACS-sorted CD8+CD4-CCR7+CD45RA+ naive T cells. The receptor source for this set is a human donor in good health. Some libraries in this study had Jurkat cell RNA spiked in.

This clonotype was counted at least ten times. This chain connects TRBV7-8 to TRBJ2-3; TRBD1 is a possible D gene (5 bases). This CDR3 region has 14 residues. V gave up 5 bases and J gave up 3 bases, with 12 bases separating them. Germline loops: CDR1 SGHVS, CDR2 FQNEAQ. The CDR3 protein is CASSPSPGTDTQYF. CDR3 nucleotide sequence: TGTGCCAGCAGCCCTTCGCCAGGGACAGATACGCAGTATTTT.

This clonotype showed up just once. At one of its ends the junction is not consistent with the germline gene, which may arise from a read error. This chain joins TRBV25-1 and TRBJ1-6; D unclear. CDR3 size: 16 residues. In germline, CDR1 is MGHDK, CDR2 SYGVNS. The CDR3 region has the DNA TGCGCCAGCAGTGAATCAGGTTTCTCCTATAATTCACCCCTCCACTTT. Residues: CASSESGFSYNSPLHF.

As concerns this clonotype: The junction departs from germline at one end; a sequencing error may be responsible. The rearrangement joins TRBV20-1 to TRBJ1-1; 7 positions match TRBD1. This CDR3 has 13 residues. Germline CDR1 and CDR2: DFQATT and SNEGSKA (reference sequence). The CDR3 region is CSANRGGSTEALF. The CDR3 nucleotides are TGCAGTGCTAACAGGGGTGGAAGCACTGAAGCTCTCTTT.

This clonotype has ten or more counts. The chain carries TRBV27 and TRBJ1-5, with 11 bases matching TRBD1. The germline gives CDR1 MNHEY, CDR2 SMNVEV (reference sequence). The junction had 7 bases not matched to a gene; V was cut back by 6 bases and J by 6 bases. The CDR3 runs 15 residues. The CDR3 region has the DNA TGTGCCAGCAGGTCCGGGACAGGGGGAGGTCAGCCCCAGCATTTT. This codes for CASRSGTGGGQPQHF.

This clonotype was found many times. The chain employs TRBV15 and TRBJ2-1; TRBD1 matches 7 bases. The V gene end was trimmed by 6 bases and the J gene end by 10 bases; junction bases not matched to a gene: 9. CDR1 and CDR2 (germline): LNHNV, YYDKDF (reference sequence). The CDR3 spans 13 residues. In DNA, the CDR3 is TGTGCCACCAGTACAGGGGCCCCTCTCGAGCAGTTCTTC. This gives the protein CATSTGAPLEQFF. Drawing the rest from reference TRBV15 and TRBJ2-1, the complete variable domain is DAMVIQNPRYQVTQFGKPVTLSCSQTLNHNVMYWYQQKSSQAPKLLFHYYDKDFNNEADTPDNFQSRRPNTSFCFLDIRSPGLGDTAMYLCATSTGAPLEQFFGPGTRLTVL.

The chain has TRBV19 and TRBJ2-1; D gene ambiguous. The length of the CDR3 is 15 residues. Germline CDR1 reads LNHDA; CDR2 reads SQIVND (reference sequence). The germline V and J ends were trimmed by 9 bases and 7 bases, with 22 bases remaining between them. In nucleotides, the CDR3 is TGTGCCAGCAGAACCGGGTCACGAGCACGGAATGAGCAGTTCTTC. It encodes CASRTGSRARNEQFF.

The rearrangement joins TRBV5-6 to TRBJ2-6, with D perhaps matching TRBD1 or TRBD2 (6 bases each). V lost 1 base, J lost 2 bases, and 10 bases lay in between. CDR3 length: 16 amino acids. Germline V gene lookup returns CDR1 SGHDT and CDR2 YYEEEE. The CDR3 sequence is CASSLMGGPGANVLTF. CDR3 bases: TGTGCCAGCAGCTTGATGGGGGGCCCTGGGGCCAACGTCCTGACTTTC.

This clonotype came up a few times. This chain links TRBV4-1 with TRBJ2-5; D not certain. Trimming pared 0 bases from V and 3 bases from J, leaving 8 bases between. The length of the CDR3 is 14 residues. The germline gives CDR1 MGHRA, CDR2 YSYEKL. Here the CDR3 reads CASSQDFGEETQYF. The DNA for the CDR3 is TGCGCCAGCAGCCAAGATTTCGGAGAAGAGACCCAGTACTTC.

This clonotype was detected many times. The chain is built from TRBV2 and TRBJ1-5; D gene uncertain. V lost 3 bases and J lost 0, with 9 bases in between. This CDR3 is 15 amino acids long. Germline CDR1 and CDR2: SNHLY and FYNNEI. CDR3 protein: CASSDRSYSNQPQHF. The CDR3 DNA is TGTGCCAGCAGTGATAGGAGTTATAGCAATCAGCCCCAGCATTTT.

This clonotype has a count of ten or more. This rearrangement joins TRBV29-1 to TRBJ2-3; 14 bases match TRBD2. J gave up 1 base and V 6 bases, and 3 bases lay outside the gene matches. CDR3 size: 15 residues. Germline values: CDR1 SQVTM, CDR2 ANQGSEA. The CDR3 DNA is TGCAGCGTAATGGGACTAGCGGGAGGCACAGATACGCAGTATTTT. Translating it yields CSVMGLAGGTDTQYF.

The table lists this clonotype with many counts. The rearrangement joins TRBV27 to TRBJ1-1, with a weak D call TRBD1 (6 bases). Trimming pared 3 bases from V and 4 bases from J, leaving 12 bases between. Germline V gene data show CDR1 as MNHEY and CDR2 as SMNVEV (reference sequence). The CDR3 spans 14 residues. The CDR3 protein is CASSLAQGITEAFF. DNA for the CDR3: TGTGCCAGCAGTTTGGCACAGGGAATCACTGAAGCTTTCTTT.

Regarding this clonotype: A single base separates this from a much larger clone, so it may be a read error. The chain uses TRBV3-1 and TRBJ1-6; D may be TRBD1 (6 bases). CDR3 length: 15 residues. Germline CDR1 reads LGHDT; CDR2 reads YNNKEL (reference sequence). Trimming stripped 0 bases from V and 4 bases from J, with 7 bases between. CDR3 in DNA: TGTGCCAGCAGCCAAGAACAGGGATATAATTCACCCCTCCACTTT. Translation: CASSQEQGYNSPLHF.

In this sample, this clonotype turned up many times. The chain couples TRBV19 to TRBJ1-5; D uncertain. This CDR3 spans 17 amino acids. Trimming left V 0 bases short and J 0 bases short, with 12 bases between. Germline CDR1 reads LNHDA; CDR2 reads SQIVND (reference sequence). The CDR3 DNA follows: TGTGCCAGTAGTATAGACCTACTAGGTTATAGCAATCAGCCCCAGCATTTT. It specifies CASSIDLLGYSNQPQHF. The complete variable domain, with remaining parts taken from reference TRBV19 and TRBJ1-5, reads DGGITQSPKYLFRKEGQNVTLSCEQNLNHDAMYWYRQDPGQGLRLIYYSQIVNDFQKGDIAEGYSVSREKKESFPLTVTSAQKNPTAFYLCASSIDLLGYSNQPQHFGDGTRLSIL.

This clonotype was recorded many times. The chain combines TRBV5-8 with TRBJ2-1; possibly TRBD2 for D (7 bases). V lost 3 bases to trimming and J lost 8 bases, with 9 bases between them. CDR1 SGHTS and CDR2 YDEGEE come from the germline V gene. The length of the CDR3 is 12 residues. The CDR3 spells CASSWGGHEQFF. DNA for the CDR3: TGTGCCAGCAGCTGGGGGGGCCATGAGCAGTTCTTC.

Worth noting for this clonotype: The germline gene is not matched at one end of the junction; a read error may be the cause. The V gene is TRBV27, the J gene TRBJ1-6; the D gene is possibly TRBD1 (5 bases). The CDR3 length is 15 residues. Germline loops: CDR1 MNHEY, CDR2 SMNVEV (reference sequence). CDR3 sequence (DNA): TGTGCCAGTAGTTTATTTTCGGGGGACAATTCACCCCTCCACTTT. Translated: CASSLFSGDNSPLHF.

Many counts were recorded for this clonotype. This rearrangement joins TRBV7-9 to TRBJ1-1, with D maybe TRBD1 (6 bases). The germline V gene has CDR1 SEHNR and CDR2 FQNEAQ (reference sequence). Trimming pared 6 bases from V and 4 bases from J, leaving 15 bases between. The CDR3 is 14 residues long. The CDR3 sequence is CASRPGEPPTEAFF. The CDR3 DNA follows: TGTGCCAGCAGGCCAGGGGAACCCCCCACTGAAGCTTTCTTT.

The rearrangement uses TRBV19 and TRBJ2-7, with D perhaps matching TRBD1 or TRBD2 (5 bases each). Trimming stripped 3 bases from V and 2 bases from J, with 8 bases between. The CDR3 has 13 amino acids. Germline V CDR1 and CDR2: LNHDA, SQIVND (reference sequence). The CDR3 coding sequence is TGTGCCAGTAGTATGGGGGAGCCCTACGAGCAGTACTTC. Amino acid sequence: CASSMGEPYEQYF.

This clonotype was detected many times. The V gene is TRBV7-9, the J gene TRBJ1-1, with no clear D. This CDR3 comprises 13 residues. Germline V gene lookup returns CDR1 SEHNR and CDR2 FQNEAQ (reference sequence). Between the trimmed V and J ends, which lost 5 bases and 0 bases, there was a span of 7 bases. The CDR3 sequence: CASSHPLNTEAFF. CDR3 DNA sequence: TGTGCCAGCAGCCACCCCCTGAACACTGAAGCTTTCTTT.

This clonotype was counted at least ten times. The chain carries TRBV2 and TRBJ1-2; D not certain. Germline loops: CDR1 SNHLY, CDR2 FYNNEI. This CDR3 is 11 amino acids long. The germline V and J ends were trimmed by 1 base and 11 bases, with 8 bases remaining between them. This CDR3 reads CASSEGRTYTF. CDR3 DNA sequence: TGTGCCAGCAGTGAAGGTCGTACTTACACCTTC.

This clonotype was picked up many times. This rearrangement joins TRBV12-3 or TRBV12-4 to TRBJ2-3; weak D call: TRBD2 (5 bases). The CDR3 runs to 17 residues. V shed 6 bases and J shed 0 bases, with 19 bases lying between them. The CDR3 protein is CASRPRSSFRSTDTQYF. CDR3 DNA: TGTGCCAGCAGGCCCCGCTCTAGCTTTCGTAGCACAGATACGCAGTATTTT.

This clonotype was seen many times. V usage is TRBV6-2 or TRBV6-3 and J usage is TRBJ2-7; TRBD1 agrees at 7 bases. V was pared by 6 bases and J by 3 bases, with 5 bases of the junction left unmatched. The CDR3 contains 13 residues. The germline V gene encodes CDR1 MNHEY and CDR2 SVGEGT. The chain's CDR3 is CASSTDRIYEQYF. The CDR3 DNA sequence: TGTGCCAGCAGCACGGACAGGATCTACGAGCAGTACTTC.

This chain connects TRBV7-2 to TRBJ1-6; D is unresolved. The CDR3 is 19 amino acids. The germline V gene has CDR1 SGHTA and CDR2 FQGNSA. Trimming stripped 4 bases from V and 7 bases from J, with 26 bases between. CDR3 bases: TGTGCCAGCAGCTCACCCGGGAAAGGTGGCCAAATCTGGAATTCACCCCTCCACTTT. This codes for CASSSPGKGGQIWNSPLHF. Supplemented by reference TRBV7-2 and TRBJ1-6, the full variable domain reads GAGVSQSPSNKVTEKGKDVELRCDPISGHTALYWYRQSLGQGLEFLIYFQGNSAPDKSGLPSDRFSAERTGGSVSTLTIQRTQQEDSAVYLCASSSPGKGGQIWNSPLHFGNGTRLTVT.

This clonotype has more than one count but fewer than ten. A read error may explain this, as a much larger clone is one base away. This rearrangement joins TRBV20-1 to TRBJ2-7; 10 bases align to TRBD2. This CDR3 spans 16 amino acids. The germline V gene has CDR1 DFQATT and CDR2 SNEGSKA (reference sequence). The CDR3 spells CSARDPGLANSYEQCF. The CDR3 bases are TGCAGTGCTAGAGATCCGGGACTAGCGAACTCCTACGAGCAGTGCTTC.

This clonotype was detected many times. The J gene is TRBJ2-3, the V gene TRBV9, with D uncertain. Germline assignment: CDR1 SGDLS and CDR2 YYNGEE. With 0 bases removed from V and 0 bases from J, the gap between germline ends came to 8 bases. The CDR3 has 15 residues. DNA of the CDR3: TGTGCCAGCAGCGTAGGTGTTAGCAGCACAGATACGCAGTATTTT. Its translation is CASSVGVSSTDTQYF.

The genes are TRBV7-9 and TRBJ2-7; 7 positions match TRBD2. Germline V lookup: CDR1 SEHNR, CDR2 FQNEAQ (reference sequence). J was trimmed by 7 bases and V by 4 bases; bases with no gene match: 13. CDR3 length: 15 residues. The CDR3 DNA reads as TGTGCCAGCAGCTGGGGAAGCGACAAAGCGGGAGAGCAGTACTTC. It specifies CASSWGSDKAGEQYF.

The gene calls are TRBV4-3 and TRBJ1-2; maybe TRBD1 (6 bases). Trimming left V 2 bases short and J 5 bases short, with 12 bases between. The CDR3 is 14 amino acids. From germline, CDR1 is LGHNA and CDR2 YSLEER. CDR3 residues: CASSQQGTGYGYTF. CDR3 sequence (DNA): TGCGCCAGCAGCCAACAGGGGACTGGGTATGGCTACACCTTC.

The V call is TRBV4-3, the J call TRBJ2-1; maybe TRBD2 (6 bases). V was trimmed by 3 bases and J by 10 bases, leaving 13 bases between them. The CDR3 covers 13 residues. Germline lookup yields CDR1 LGHNA and CDR2 YSLEER. The CDR3 region is CASSQPAGIEQFF. The CDR3 bases are TGCGCCAGCAGCCAGCCGGCGGGAATAGAGCAGTTCTTC.

This clonotype was picked up many times. The V gene is TRBV19, the J gene TRBJ2-1, with D possibly being TRBD2 (6 bases). The CDR3 covers 13 residues. Trimming removed 3 bases from V and 7 bases from J, with 10 bases in between. Germline loops: CDR1 LNHDA, CDR2 SQIVND (reference sequence). The DNA for the CDR3 is TGTGCCAGTAGTATGGGGGACTGGAATGAGCAGTTCTTC. Translating gives CASSMGDWNEQFF.

This clonotype was counted a few times. Possible read error: a much larger clone is one base away. The V call is TRBV5-1, the J call TRBJ2-3, with a tentative D call TRBD2 (6 bases). CDR3 length: 16 amino acids. The germline V gene has CDR1 SGHRS and CDR2 YFSETQ. CDR3 in amino acids: CAGSLWGEASTDTQYF. CDR3 DNA sequence: TGCGCCGGCAGCTTGTGGGGGGAAGCGAGCACAGATACGCAGTATTTT.

This clonotype was seen a few times. The chain joins TRBV6-5 to TRBJ2-1; 11 bases line up with TRBD2. V trimming: 5 bases; J trimming: 6 bases; junction bases outside the gene matches: 6. The CDR3 spans 15 residues. Germline V lookup: CDR1 MNHEY, CDR2 SVGAGI. The CDR3 DNA is TGTGCCAGCAGTCCCTGGACTAGCGGGCGCAATGAGCAGTTCTTC. It codes for CASSPWTSGRNEQFF.